This entry is about one T cell receptor (beta chain). This clonotype was counted a few times. It lacks a known antigen. With a much larger clone just one base away, this may be a read error. The CDR3, cysteine through phenylalanine, is 15 amino acids long. Only CDR3 DNA remains: 45 bases, in frame from the first base. The junction shows trimming of 1 base on V and 5 bases on J, plus 11 bases between the germline ends. The germline V gene specifies KGHDR as CDR1 and SFDVKD as CDR2. Starting from roughly 500 ng total RNA, TCRbeta-specific cDNA was produced by reverse transcription with a constant-region primer and ProtoScript II reverse transcriptase. The TCRbeta libraries were prepared through three rounds of nested multiplex PCR following a slightly modified ARM-PCR procedure. Multiplex TRBV1-TRBV30 forward primers and a Cbeta reverse primer were used in the first two PCR rounds, each of which was run for around 10 cycles. Sample barcodes and Illumina adapters were attached in a final 25-cycle PCR using Deep VentR polymerase. Before sequencing, amplicons between 200 and 500 bp were purified from gel using a QIAquick gel extraction kit. The TCRbeta amplicons were sequenced with 250-bp paired-end reads on an Illumina HiSeq 2500. From the authors' description of their analysis: Quality trimming of reads was performed with Trimmomatic v0.33, and paired reads were merged with FLASH v1.2.11 so that full CDR3 sequences could be recovered. V, D and J germline segments were assigned to the rearranged TCRbeta sequences using MiGEC v1.2.1b. Clonotype statistics and Shannon-Wiener diversity indices were computed with VDJtools v1.0.0. Except for diversity analysis, only the 250 most abundant clonotypes of each sample were used in subsequent analyses to reduce sampling bias. TCRdb reran the public reads through fastp at Q25 and MiXCR, keeping productive beta chains. Records with the same CDR3 protein are collapsed into one entry carrying the most frequent genes and DNA. The V and J calls here are based on TCRdb, not the publication. Across this sample there are 90,000 to 140,000 distinct CDR3 sequences, with 82% seen only once. The ten top clones hold under 25% of the sample.

These data are taken from a study of tumor-infiltrating lymphocytes in primary liver carcinoma (dated by TCRdb to 2015 to 2018). About the study as a whole: Of the five patients (three men and two women, aged 30 to 69 years), four had hepatocellular carcinoma and one had combined HCC and intrahepatic cholangiocarcinoma. TCRbeta repertoire sequencing, expression microarrays and whole-exome sequencing were combined in the study across five regions of each liver tumor, with adjacent normal tissue and blood also included. Reproducibility between technical replicate repertoires was high, with correlation coefficients above 0.98 and mean shared-clone rates roughly 0.87. A total of approximately 35 specimens from 5 patients, comprising approximately 25 tumor regions, 5 adjacent noncancerous liver tissues and 5 peripheral blood samples, were covered by TCRbeta repertoire sequencing. Each sample produced about 3.65 to 7.13 million productive TCRbeta reads, and read depth showed no significant difference between tissue types. The tumors of the five patients were staged as T1-T3 N0M0, with maximum diameters ranging from about 4.2 to 10 cm. Agilent mRNA microarray profiling was performed on the roughly 25 tumor region samples to relate TCRbeta repertoire diversity to the local molecular phenotype. Study-level results and caveats: Because sequencing covered only the TCR beta chain and unpaired alpha chains were not captured, true repertoire diversity is likely underestimated. Just about 7-25% of top clones turned up in all five regions of a tumor, which suggests spatial heterogeneity among tumor-infiltrating T cells. Repertoire overlap was found to be higher between tumor regions (mean around 35%) than between tumor-adjacent (about 17%) or tumor-blood (around 14%) pairs, consistent with antigen-driven expansion. With just 4 to 6 patients in the study, the authors point out that the findings should be validated in a larger study. Because the samples were bulk and unsorted, CD4+ and CD8+ T cell repertoires could not be compared. Compared with blood, tumors had a significantly larger share of the repertoire taken up by the top 250 clones (p = 0.039).

Total RNA and DNA were co-extracted without cell sorting from around 20-30 mg of bulk tissue using the AllPrep DNA/RNA mini kit. Between November 2015 and March 2016, a few patients in China with histopathologically diagnosed primary liver carcinoma had surgical resection. At the time of sampling, the patients were treatment-naive and had chronic HBV infection. Five spatially separated regions were sampled from each tumor: the superior, inferior, left-lateral and right-lateral poles, plus the tumor centre. According to histology, viable tumor cells made up more than 80% of every tumor sample. Each fresh piece of tumor and adjacent tissue was cut in two, with one half stored in RNAlater at -80 degrees C and the other half sent for histology.

The rearranged segments are TRBV24-1 and TRBJ2-1; the D gene is perhaps TRBD2, from 5 matching bases. The sequenced material came from liver tumor tissue from sampling region 3. The cell subset or site tag for this specimen amounts to: tumor region T3, left-lateral pole. The receptor was isolated from a man aged 40-55 years with primary liver carcinoma and hepatitis B virus infection. The nucleotides are TGTGCCACCAGTGATTTCTACGGGATAAACAATGAGCAGTTCTTC. Translated, this gives CATSDFYGINNEQFF.